This T cell receptor (beta chain) appears in the sequencing data of a study of blood T cell repertoires in COVID-19. Study-wide background: From T cells, B-cell-depleted T cells, or PBMCs came the material, which was cDNA or gDNA.

Germline V lookup: CDR1 SGHRS, CDR2 YFSETQ. Trimming removed 0 bases at V and 2 bases at J, with 15 bases between. The CDR3 is 16 residues long. Some clones are missing from TCRdb's copy, which holds only in-frame ones; the method was immunoSEQ multiplex PCR. The sample includes some 39,000 clones, around 85% of them seen just once. The sequence was collected from a man in his fifties or sixties with acute or convalescent COVID-19. Specimen: peripheral blood. V is TRBV5-1 and J is TRBJ2-7; a possible D gene is TRBD1 (6 bases). DNA for the CDR3: TGCGCCAGCAGCTTGGTCGCCGGGACAACAGCCTACGAGCAGTACTTC. Its protein is CASSLVAGTTAYEQYF.